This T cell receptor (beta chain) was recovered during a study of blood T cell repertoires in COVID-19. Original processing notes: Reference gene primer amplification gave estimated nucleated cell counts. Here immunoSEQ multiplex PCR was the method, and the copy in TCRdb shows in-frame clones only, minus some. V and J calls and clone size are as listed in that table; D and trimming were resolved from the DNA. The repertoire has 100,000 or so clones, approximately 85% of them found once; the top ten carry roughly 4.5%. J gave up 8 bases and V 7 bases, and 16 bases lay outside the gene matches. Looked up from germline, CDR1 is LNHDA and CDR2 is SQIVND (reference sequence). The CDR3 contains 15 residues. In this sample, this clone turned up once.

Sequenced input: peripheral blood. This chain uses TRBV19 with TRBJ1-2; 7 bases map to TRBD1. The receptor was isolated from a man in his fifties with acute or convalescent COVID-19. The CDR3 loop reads CASIGRGRISEGYTF. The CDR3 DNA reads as TGTGCCAGTATCGGCAGGGGGAGGATATCGGAGGGCTACACCTTC.